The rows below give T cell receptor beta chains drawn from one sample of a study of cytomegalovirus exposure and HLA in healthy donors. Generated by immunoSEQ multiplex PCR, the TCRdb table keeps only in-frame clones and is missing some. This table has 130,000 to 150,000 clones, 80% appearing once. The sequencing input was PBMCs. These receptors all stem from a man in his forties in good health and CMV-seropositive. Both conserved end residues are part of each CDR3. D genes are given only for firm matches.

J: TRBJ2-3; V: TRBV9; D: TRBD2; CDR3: CASSVAPSGYGTDTQYF; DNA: TGTGCCAGCAGCGTAGCTCCTAGCGGTTATGGCACAGATACGCAGTATTTT
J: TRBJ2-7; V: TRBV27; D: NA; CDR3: CASSLWADYEQYF; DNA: TGTGCCAGCAGTTTATGGGCAGACTACGAGCAGTACTTC
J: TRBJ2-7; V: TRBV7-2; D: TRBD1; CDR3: CASSSNSGGEQYF; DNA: TGTGCCAGCAGCTCGAACTCAGGGGGCGAGCAGTACTTC
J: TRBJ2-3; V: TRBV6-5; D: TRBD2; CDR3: CASSYAGGALDTQYF; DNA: TGTGCCAGCAGTTACGCGGGAGGAGCGCTGGATACGCAGTATTTT
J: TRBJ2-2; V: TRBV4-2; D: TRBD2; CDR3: CASSQDRTSGQNTGELFF; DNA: TGTGCCAGCAGCCAAGATCGGACTAGCGGGCAGAACACCGGGGAGCTGTTTTTT
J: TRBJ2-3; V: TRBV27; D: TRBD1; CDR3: CASSYSVQQGAIRTQYF; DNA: TGTGCCAGCAGCTACTCGGTACAACAGGGGGCGATCCGAACGCAGTATTTT
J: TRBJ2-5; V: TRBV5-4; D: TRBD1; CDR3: CASSPEGGTAQETQYF; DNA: TGTGCCAGCAGCCCCGAAGGTGGGACAGCCCAAGAGACCCAGTACTTC
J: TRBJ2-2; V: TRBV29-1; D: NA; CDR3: CSAIGRGTNTGELFF; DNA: TGCAGCGCCATAGGGCGGGGCACGAACACCGGGGAGCTGTTTTTT
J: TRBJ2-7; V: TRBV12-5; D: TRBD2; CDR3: CASALTGTSESDEQYF; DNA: TGTGCTAGTGCCCTAACCGGGACTAGCGAGAGCGACGAGCAGTACTTC
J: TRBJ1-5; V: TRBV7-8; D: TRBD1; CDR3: CASSSTGYQPQHF; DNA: TGTGCCAGCAGCTCGACAGGGTATCAGCCCCAGCATTTT
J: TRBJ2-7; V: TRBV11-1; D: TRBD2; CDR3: CASSLSRLAEYYEQYF; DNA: TGTGCCAGCAGCTTATCCCGACTAGCGGAGTACTACGAGCAGTACTTC
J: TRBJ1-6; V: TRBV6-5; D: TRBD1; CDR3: CASSFHRGADNSPLHF; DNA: TGTGCCAGCAGTTTCCACAGGGGTGCTGATAATTCACCCCTCCACTTT